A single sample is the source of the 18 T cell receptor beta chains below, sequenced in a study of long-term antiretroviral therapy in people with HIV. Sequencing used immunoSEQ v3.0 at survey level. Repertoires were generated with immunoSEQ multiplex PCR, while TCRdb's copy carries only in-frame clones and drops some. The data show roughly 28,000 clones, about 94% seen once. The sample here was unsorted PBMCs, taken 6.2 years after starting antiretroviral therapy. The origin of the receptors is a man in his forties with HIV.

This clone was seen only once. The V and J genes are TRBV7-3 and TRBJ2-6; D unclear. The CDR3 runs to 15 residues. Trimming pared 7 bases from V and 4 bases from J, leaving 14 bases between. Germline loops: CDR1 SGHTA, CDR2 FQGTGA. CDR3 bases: TGTGCCAGCACCACCGGCACGGCCGGGGCCAACGTCCTGACTTTC. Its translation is CASTTGTAGANVLTF.

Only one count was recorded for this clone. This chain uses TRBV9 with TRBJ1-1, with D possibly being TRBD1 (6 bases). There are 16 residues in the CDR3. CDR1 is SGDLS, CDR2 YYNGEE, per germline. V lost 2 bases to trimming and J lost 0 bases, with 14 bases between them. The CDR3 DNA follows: TGTGCCAGCAGCGTCTCGACAGGAATCATGAACACTGAAGCTTTCTTT. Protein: CASSVSTGIMNTEAFF.

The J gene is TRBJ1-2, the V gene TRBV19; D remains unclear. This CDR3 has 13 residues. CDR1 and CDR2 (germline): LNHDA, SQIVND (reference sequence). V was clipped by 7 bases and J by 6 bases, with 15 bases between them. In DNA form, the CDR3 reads TGTGCCAGTAATACCAGGCTAGATGATGGCTACACCTTC. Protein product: CASNTRLDDGYTF. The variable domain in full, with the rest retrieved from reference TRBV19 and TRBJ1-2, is DGGITQSPKYLFRKEGQNVTLSCEQNLNHDAMYWYRQDPGQGLRLIYYSQIVNDFQKGDIAEGYSVSREKKESFPLTVTSAQKNPTAFYLCASNTRLDDGYTFGSGTRLTVV.

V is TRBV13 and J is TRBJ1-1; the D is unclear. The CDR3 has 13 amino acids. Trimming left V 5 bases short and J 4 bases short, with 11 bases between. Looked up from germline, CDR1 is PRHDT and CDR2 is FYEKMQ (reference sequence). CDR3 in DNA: TGTGCCAGCAGCCGCACTGAGAGCACTGAAGCTTTCTTT. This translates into CASSRTESTEAFF. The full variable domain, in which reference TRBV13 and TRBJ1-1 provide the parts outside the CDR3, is AAGVIQSPRHLIKEKRETATLKCYPIPRHDTVYWYQQGPGQDPQFLISFYEKMQSDKGSIPDRFSAQQFSDYHSELNMSSLELGDSALYFCASSRTESTEAFFGQGTRLTVV.

The DNA for the CDR3 is TGCGCCAGCAGCCAGGGGGTAGCGGGAGGCACAGATACGCAGTATTTT. It translates to CASSQGVAGGTDTQYF. This rearrangement joins TRBV4-3 to TRBJ2-3, with 9 nucleotides matching TRBD2. This CDR3 spans 16 amino acids. Germline V lookup: CDR1 LGHNA, CDR2 YSLEER. J lost 1 base, V lost 3 bases, and 5 bases had no gene match.

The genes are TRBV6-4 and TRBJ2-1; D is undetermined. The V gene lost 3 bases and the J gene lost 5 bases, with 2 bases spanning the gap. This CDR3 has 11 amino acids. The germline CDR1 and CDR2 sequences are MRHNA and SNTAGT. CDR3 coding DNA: TGTGCCAGCAGTGATCACAATGAGCAGTTCTTC. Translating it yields CASSDHNEQFF.

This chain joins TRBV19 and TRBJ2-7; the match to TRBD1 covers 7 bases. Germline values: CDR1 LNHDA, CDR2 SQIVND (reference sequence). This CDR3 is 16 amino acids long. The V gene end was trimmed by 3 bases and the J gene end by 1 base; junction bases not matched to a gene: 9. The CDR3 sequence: CASSISGTESSYEQYF. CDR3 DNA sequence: TGTGCCAGTAGTATCTCAGGGACAGAATCTTCCTACGAGCAGTACTTC. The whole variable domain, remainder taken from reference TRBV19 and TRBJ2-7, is DGGITQSPKYLFRKEGQNVTLSCEQNLNHDAMYWYRQDPGQGLRLIYYSQIVNDFQKGDIAEGYSVSREKKESFPLTVTSAQKNPTAFYLCASSISGTESSYEQYFGPGTRLTVT.

CDR3 bases: TGTGCCAGCAGCTTAAGGGGGCTCAATAATTCACCCCTCCACTTT. Protein: CASSLRGLNNSPLHF. The chain combines TRBV13 with TRBJ1-6; 7 bases fit TRBD1. Germline CDR1 reads PRHDT; CDR2 reads FYEKMQ (reference sequence). The CDR3 length is 15 residues. Germline trimming cut 2 bases from V and 5 bases from J; bases unmatched to any gene: 3.

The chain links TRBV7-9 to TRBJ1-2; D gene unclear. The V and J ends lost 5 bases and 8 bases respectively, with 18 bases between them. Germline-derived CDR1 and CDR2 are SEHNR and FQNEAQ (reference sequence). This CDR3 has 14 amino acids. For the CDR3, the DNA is TGTGCCAGCAGCCCGGAAGCAATGATGGGAGGCTACACCTTC. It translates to CASSPEAMMGGYTF.

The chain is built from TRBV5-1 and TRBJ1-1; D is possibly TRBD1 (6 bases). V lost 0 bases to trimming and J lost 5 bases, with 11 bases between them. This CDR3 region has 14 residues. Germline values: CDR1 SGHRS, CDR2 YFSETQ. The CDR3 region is CASSLEQGMTEAFF. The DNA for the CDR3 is TGCGCCAGCAGCTTGGAGCAGGGGATGACTGAAGCTTTCTTT.

In nucleotides, the CDR3 is TGTGCCAGCAGTCCCGGGTCGTGGGGGACTGAAGCTTTCTTT. Protein sequence: CASSPGSWGTEAFF. The chain uses TRBV28 and TRBJ1-1; tentatively, D is TRBD1 (5 bases). The CDR3 totals 14 residues. Germline V gene sequence: CDR1 MDHEN, CDR2 SYDVKM. V was clipped by 5 bases and J by 5 bases, with 15 bases between them.

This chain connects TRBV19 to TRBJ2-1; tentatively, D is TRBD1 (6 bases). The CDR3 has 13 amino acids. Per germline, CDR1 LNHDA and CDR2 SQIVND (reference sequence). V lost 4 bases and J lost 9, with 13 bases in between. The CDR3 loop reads CASSNYRASEQFF. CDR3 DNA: TGTGCCAGTAGTAACTACAGGGCGAGTGAGCAGTTCTTC.

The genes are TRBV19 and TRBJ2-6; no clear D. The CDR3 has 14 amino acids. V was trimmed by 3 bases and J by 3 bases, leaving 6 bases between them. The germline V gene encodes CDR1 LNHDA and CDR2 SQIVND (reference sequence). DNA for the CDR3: TGTGCCAGTAGTATGTCTGGTGGGGCCAACGTCCTGACTTTC. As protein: CASSMSGGANVLTF.

This CDR3 is CASSQVRGDGYTF. CDR3 nucleotide sequence: TGCGCCAGCAGCCAAGTACGGGGAGATGGCTACACCTTC. The chain recombines TRBV4-1 with TRBJ1-2; D gene unclear. V was trimmed by 1 base and J by 6 bases, leaving 9 bases between them. Germline CDR1 and CDR2: MGHRA and YSYEKL. This CDR3 is 13 amino acids long.

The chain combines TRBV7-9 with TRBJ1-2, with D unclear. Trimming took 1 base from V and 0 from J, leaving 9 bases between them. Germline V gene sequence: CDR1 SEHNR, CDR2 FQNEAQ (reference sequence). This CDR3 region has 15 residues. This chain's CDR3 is CASSLGQEANYGYTF. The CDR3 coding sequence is TGTGCCAGCAGCTTAGGTCAGGAAGCTAACTATGGCTACACCTTC.

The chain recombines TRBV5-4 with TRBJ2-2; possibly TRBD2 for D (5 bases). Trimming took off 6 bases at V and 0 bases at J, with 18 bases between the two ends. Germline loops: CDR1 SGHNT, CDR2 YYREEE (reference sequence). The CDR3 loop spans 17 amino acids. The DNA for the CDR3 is TGTGCCAGCACCAGTGACCACCTGAGGGCGAACACCGGGGAGCTGTTTTTT. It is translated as CASTSDHLRANTGELFF.

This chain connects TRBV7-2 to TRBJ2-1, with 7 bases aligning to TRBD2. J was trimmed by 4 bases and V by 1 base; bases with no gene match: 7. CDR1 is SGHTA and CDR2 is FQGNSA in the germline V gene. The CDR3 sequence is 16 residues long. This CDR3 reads CASSLVPGGPYNEQFF. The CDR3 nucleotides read TGTGCCAGCAGCTTAGTGCCGGGGGGACCTTACAATGAGCAGTTCTTC.

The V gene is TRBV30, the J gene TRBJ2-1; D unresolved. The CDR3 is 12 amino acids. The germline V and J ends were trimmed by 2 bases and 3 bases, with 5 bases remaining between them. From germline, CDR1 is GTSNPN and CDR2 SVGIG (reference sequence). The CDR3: CAWSRLYNEQFF. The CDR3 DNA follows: TGTGCCTGGAGTCGACTCTACAATGAGCAGTTCTTC.